One sample yielded the 15 T cell receptor beta chains listed below, sequenced in a study of blood T cell repertoires in COVID-19 (dated by TCRdb to the early 2020s). Libraries came from the immunoSEQ multiplex PCR assay. In its TCRdb copy, this immuneACCESS table keeps in-frame sequences only and misses some clones. Where compared with another copy, unresolved V genes explain less than half of these, and the others have no known cause. The sample table records approximately 400,000 clones; more than 65% of these occur just once. The ten biggest clones cover approximately 1% of the sample. The specimen sequenced was peripheral blood. All receptors come from a human donor with acute or convalescent COVID-19. The donor label of this sample is uncertain.

The chain links TRBV7-8 to TRBJ1-1; D remains ambiguous. The V gene lost 3 bases and the J gene lost 6 bases, with 8 bases spanning the gap. The CDR3 consists of 12 residues. The germline V gene encodes CDR1 SGHVS and CDR2 FQNEAQ. This chain's CDR3 is CASSFGLSEAFF. CDR3 DNA: TGTGCCAGCAGCTTCGGTCTATCTGAAGCTTTCTTT.

The gene calls are TRBV3-1 (or the pseudogene TRBV3-2) and TRBJ1-1; the D is unclear. The V gene's germline CDR1 is LGHDT and CDR2 YNNKEL (reference sequence). The CDR3 consists of 13 residues. V was cut by 3 bases and J by 6 bases, with 11 bases left in between. The CDR3 DNA reads TGTGCCAGCAGCCAGGCGGAGACCGCTGAAGCTTTCTTT. Translating it yields CASSQAETAEAFF.

Only a few counts were recorded for this clone. V is TRBV6-5 and J is TRBJ1-1; the D is unclear. The germline V gene has CDR1 MNHEY and CDR2 SVGAGI. Trimming took off 2 bases at V and 7 bases at J, with 11 bases between the two ends. This CDR3 has 13 residues. The CDR3: CASSYGSRFEAFF. In nucleotides, the CDR3 is TGTGCCAGCAGTTACGGGTCCAGGTTTGAAGCTTTCTTT.

The chain carries TRBV24-1 and TRBJ2-4; D unclear. CDR3 size: 9 residues. CDR1 and CDR2 (germline): KGHDR, SFDVKD. Deletions cut 9 bases from V and 8 bases from J, with 4 bases between. CDR3 DNA: TGTGCCACCCAATACATTCAGTACTTC. Amino acid sequence: CATQYIQYF.

The chain carries TRBV18 and TRBJ2-5; D is unclear. Germline V gene sequence: CDR1 KGHSH, CDR2 LQKENI. Trimming pared 3 bases from V and 5 bases from J, leaving 7 bases between. The CDR3 has 12 residues. CDR3 sequence: CASSPIGETQYF. CDR3 sequence (DNA): TGTGCCAGCTCACCGATCGGGGAGACCCAGTACTTC.

The V gene is TRBV6-5, the J gene TRBJ1-1, with TRBD1 matching 8 bases. CDR1 is MNHEY, CDR2 SVGAGI, per germline. The J segment lost 1 base and the V segment lost 6 bases, leaving 4 bases of the junction unmatched. The CDR3 is 14 residues long. CDR3 bases: TGTGCCAGCAGCCAAGGGACAGGGAACACTGAAGCTTTCTTT. The encoded protein is CASSQGTGNTEAFF.

The chain has TRBV15 and TRBJ1-1; tentatively, D is TRBD1 (5 bases). Deletions cut 0 bases from V and 0 bases from J, with 8 bases between. The germline gives CDR1 LNHNV, CDR2 YYDKDF (reference sequence). The CDR3 has 15 residues. The CDR3 DNA reads TGTGCCACCAGCAGAGAAGGACACATGAACACTGAAGCTTTCTTT. This gives the protein CATSREGHMNTEAFF. The full variable domain, in which reference TRBV15 and TRBJ1-1 provide the parts outside the CDR3, is DAMVIQNPRYQVTQFGKPVTLSCSQTLNHNVMYWYQQKSSQAPKLLFHYYDKDFNNEADTPDNFQSRRPNTSFCFLDIRSPGLGDTAMYLCATSREGHMNTEAFFGQGTRLTVV.

The chain couples TRBV6-5 to TRBJ1-1, with unresolved D. Trimming took off 8 bases at V and 1 base at J, with 14 bases between the two ends. Germline V CDR1 and CDR2: MNHEY, SVGAGI. This CDR3 has 14 residues. The CDR3 spells CASDREQRNTEAFF. Written as DNA, the CDR3 is TGTGCCAGCGATAGAGAACAGAGGAACACTGAAGCTTTCTTT.

CDR3 sequence: CAWARQGAVGYTF. The CDR3 coding sequence is TGTGCCTGGGCAAGACAGGGGGCAGTTGGCTACACCTTC. The J gene is TRBJ1-2, the V gene TRBV30; 10 bases agree with TRBD1. The CDR3 extends over 13 amino acids. The germline gives CDR1 GTSNPN, CDR2 SVGIG (reference sequence). Trimming at V came to 5 bases and at J to 7 bases, leaving 7 bases not matched to a gene.

This chain links TRBV5-6 with TRBJ2-3; D might be TRBD1 (6 bases). This CDR3 has 17 amino acids. Trimming left V 0 bases short and J 11 bases short, with 25 bases between. Germline assignment: CDR1 SGHDT and CDR2 YYEEEE. CDR3 coding DNA: TGTGCCAGCAGCTTGGTTGGACAGACTCTAGGCACATGGGGGCAGTATTTT. This gives the protein CASSLVGQTLGTWGQYF.

V and J are TRBV6-5 and TRBJ2-3, with D unresolved. The CDR3 runs to 12 residues. Trimming removed 7 bases at V and 2 bases at J, with 7 bases between. CDR1 and CDR2 (germline): MNHEY, SVGAGI. The CDR3 loop reads CASNGDTDTQYF. The CDR3 DNA follows: TGTGCCAGCAACGGAGACACAGATACGCAGTATTTT.

This clone has just a few counts. V is TRBV6-2 or TRBV6-3 and J is TRBJ2-7; 9 bases map to TRBD2. The V gene end was trimmed by 5 bases and the J gene end by 2 bases; junction bases not matched to a gene: 7. The CDR3 runs to 15 residues. Germline-derived CDR1 and CDR2 are MNHEY and SVGEGT. In DNA form, the CDR3 reads TGTGCCAGCAGTCGATGGACTAGCGTCACCTACGAGCAGTACTTC. Protein product: CASSRWTSVTYEQYF.

This chain connects TRBV7-2 to TRBJ1-2; TRBD1 is a possible D gene (6 bases). Trimming took off 3 bases at V and 4 bases at J, with 18 bases between the two ends. Germline loops: CDR1 SGHTA, CDR2 FQGNSA. The CDR3 spans 16 residues. Here the CDR3 DNA reads TGTGCCAGCAGCTTCATCACGGGGGGCGGATTCTATGGCTACACCTTC. This encodes CASSFITGGGFYGYTF.

This sequence joins TRBV28 and TRBJ1-1; D uncertain. This CDR3 has 16 residues. V was trimmed by 4 bases and J by 0 bases, leaving 15 bases between them. Germline V gives CDR1 MDHEN, CDR2 SYDVKM. The CDR3 spells CASSSPPLEMNTEAFF. In DNA, the CDR3 is TGTGCCAGCAGTTCTCCCCCCCTAGAAATGAACACTGAAGCTTTCTTT.

The chain combines TRBV5-6 with TRBJ2-2; 9 bases match TRBD2. Germline V gene lookup returns CDR1 SGHDT and CDR2 YYEEEE. The CDR3 length is 15 residues. V dropped 2 bases and J dropped 6; count of bases not matched to a gene: 5. As DNA, the CDR3 is TGTGCCAGCAGCTTCTTTACTAGCGGGTCCGGGGAGCTGTTTTTT. The encoded protein is CASSFFTSGSGELFF.